The T cell receptor beta chain under discussion was sequenced for a study of blood T cell repertoires in COVID-19. Libraries were prepared by immunoSEQ multiplex PCR; TCRdb keeps only in-frame clonotypes and omits some of them. The sample shows approximately 260,000 clones, 89% of them seen only once. The source material was peripheral blood. This sequence originates from a man aged 50-60 years with acute or convalescent COVID-19.

CDR3 residues: CAIGQGDEYNEQFF. The CDR3 DNA reads TGTGCCATCGGGCAAGGGGATGAGTACAATGAGCAGTTCTTC. The genes are TRBV10-3 and TRBJ2-1; tentatively, D is TRBD1 (5 bases). The CDR3 is 14 amino acids. CDR1 and CDR2 (germline): ENHRY, SYGVKD. V was trimmed by 8 bases and J by 4 bases, leaving 15 bases between them.